This T cell receptor beta chain was obtained from a study of T-cell memory formation after mild COVID-19. Turning to the study itself: Among the donors, TCR clusters were largely specific to each donor. Points from the study as a whole: Contracting CD4+ clones lay largely in CM and EM, with CD8+ ones residing in EMRA. Certain responding clones were present in pre-infection memory, suggesting participation of cross-reactive memory.

Germline V lookup: CDR1 SGHAT, CDR2 FQNNGV. CDR3 length equals 16 residues. V was shortened by 5 bases and J by 2 bases, with 18 bases between the two germline ends. This clonotype was counted a few times. The antigen is not known. TCRdb called the 5' RACE reads again in MiXCR, with one record for every CDR3 protein. The table shows some 340,000 distinct CDR3 sequences, with approximately 12% occurring only once. The chain links TRBV11-2 to TRBJ1-1, with D perhaps TRBD1 (5 bases). The source of this sequence is a man younger than 35 who had mild COVID-19 (a few samples of this study predate the infection). Cell type and time point are not known. What was sequenced was PBMCs or a T cell subset sorted from them (not recorded which). This CDR3 is CASSPPIQELNTEAFF. The CDR3, as DNA: TGTGCCAGCAGCCCTCCAATACAGGAGCTAAACACTGAAGCTTTCTTT.